A selection of T cell receptor beta chains follows, all from one sample in a study of graft-versus-host responses after intestinal transplantation. Generated by immunoSEQ multiplex PCR, the TCRdb table keeps only in-frame clones and is missing some. The sample lists approximately 2,500 clones, over 25% seen once, with over 4.5% in the top ten. Sequencing was performed on alloreactive CD4+ T cells from a mixed lymphocyte reaction culture, taken before transplantation. Receptors originate from a human patient who was an organ donor for intestinal transplantation. The CDR3 runs from the conserved cysteine through the conserved F or W. D genes are given only for firm matches. The size field is filled for only some rows; it gives once, few, many or a size class.

cdr3_length: 14
d_call: NA
clone_size: NA
v_call: TRBV5-8
j_call: TRBJ1-1
cdr3_aa: CASREGLKNTEAFF
cdr3_nt: TGTGCCAGCAGAGAGGGACTTAAGAACACTGAAGCTTTCTTT

cdr3_length: 14
d_call: TRBD2
clone_size: medium-sized
v_call: TRBV5-4
j_call: TRBJ2-1
cdr3_aa: CASSIGTSALKQFF
cdr3_nt: TGTGCCAGCAGCATCGGGACTAGCGCGCTTAAGCAGTTCTTC

cdr3_length: 15
d_call: TRBD2
clone_size: NA
v_call: TRBV10-3
j_call: TRBJ2-2
cdr3_aa: CAIRPTSGENWELFF
cdr3_nt: TGTGCCATCAGACCCACTAGCGGGGAGAACTGGGAGCTGTTTTTT

cdr3_length: 13
d_call: NA
clone_size: large
v_call: TRBV28
j_call: TRBJ2-7
cdr3_aa: CASSPSPRPGQYF
cdr3_nt: TGTGCCAGCAGTCCCAGTCCCAGACCAGGGCAGTACTTC

cdr3_length: 19
d_call: NA
clone_size: medium-sized
v_call: TRBV28
j_call: TRBJ2-6
cdr3_aa: CASSFDPRHASSGANVLTF
cdr3_nt: TGTGCCAGCAGTTTTGATCCCAGACATGCAAGCTCTGGGGCCAACGTCCTGACTTTC

cdr3_length: 18
d_call: NA
clone_size: few
v_call: TRBV4-1
j_call: TRBJ2-1
cdr3_aa: CASSQDRTWRSSYNEQFF
cdr3_nt: TGCGCCAGCAGCCAAGATCGGACTTGGCGGAGCTCCTACAATGAGCAGTTCTTC

cdr3_length: 14
d_call: TRBD2
clone_size: NA
v_call: TRBV7-9
j_call: TRBJ2-7
cdr3_aa: CASTRLAGLYEQYF
cdr3_nt: TGTGCTAGCACCAGACTAGCGGGCCTCTACGAGCAGTACTTC

cdr3_length: 13
d_call: NA
clone_size: few
v_call: TRBV6-5
j_call: TRBJ1-5
cdr3_aa: CASRGGSNQPQHF
cdr3_nt: TGTGCCAGCAGGGGGGGTAGCAATCAGCCCCAGCATTTT

cdr3_length: 15
d_call: NA
clone_size: NA
v_call: TRBV5-5
j_call: TRBJ2-7
cdr3_aa: CASSPATTRSYEQYF
cdr3_nt: TGTGCCAGCAGCCCCGCGACTACTCGCTCCTACGAGCAGTACTTC

cdr3_length: 14
d_call: NA
clone_size: NA
v_call: TRBV18
j_call: TRBJ2-2
cdr3_aa: CASSPTPFTGELFF
cdr3_nt: TGTGCCAGCTCACCGACACCCTTCACCGGGGAGCTGTTTTTT

cdr3_length: 11
d_call: NA
clone_size: few
v_call: TRBV5-8
j_call: TRBJ2-3
cdr3_aa: CASSFEDTQYF
cdr3_nt: TGTGCCAGCAGCTTCGAGGATACGCAGTATTTT

cdr3_length: 15
d_call: TRBD1
clone_size: medium-sized
v_call: TRBV9
j_call: TRBJ2-2
cdr3_aa: CASSVGTGYTGELFF
cdr3_nt: TGTGCCAGCAGCGTAGGGACAGGCTACACCGGGGAGCTGTTTTTT

cdr3_length: 15
d_call: TRBD1
clone_size: NA
v_call: TRBV5-1
j_call: TRBJ2-7
cdr3_aa: CASSLAQGAIYEQYF
cdr3_nt: TGCGCCAGCAGCTTGGCACAGGGGGCCATCTACGAGCAGTACTTC

cdr3_length: 15
d_call: NA
clone_size: few
v_call: TRBV21-1
j_call: TRBJ1-3
cdr3_aa: CASSKGPLSGNTIYF
cdr3_nt: TGTGCCAGCAGCAAAGGGCCGCTCTCTGGAAACACCATATATTTT

cdr3_length: 13
d_call: TRBD1
clone_size: few
v_call: TRBV29-1
j_call: TRBJ1-1
cdr3_aa: CCVERQGVTEAFF
cdr3_nt: TGCTGCGTTGAACGGCAGGGGGTGACTGAAGCTTTCTTT

cdr3_length: 16
d_call: TRBD2
clone_size: NA
v_call: TRBV9
j_call: TRBJ2-1
cdr3_aa: CASTHGLAGPYNEQFF
cdr3_nt: TGTGCCAGCACCCACGGGCTAGCGGGACCCTACAATGAGCAGTTCTTC

cdr3_length: 15
d_call: NA
clone_size: large
v_call: TRBV28
j_call: TRBJ1-1
cdr3_aa: CASSVSTGVNTEAFF
cdr3_nt: TGTGCCAGCAGTGTTTCGACAGGAGTGAACACTGAAGCTTTCTTT

cdr3_length: 17
d_call: NA
clone_size: large
v_call: TRBV4-1
j_call: TRBJ1-1
cdr3_aa: CASSQESGGRENTEAFF
cdr3_nt: TGCGCCAGCAGCCAAGAATCAGGTGGACGGGAGAACACTGAAGCTTTCTTT

cdr3_length: 17
d_call: TRBD2
clone_size: large
v_call: TRBV5-4
j_call: TRBJ2-1
cdr3_aa: CASSLPSGGRALYEQFF
cdr3_nt: TGTGCCAGCAGCCTCCCATCCGGCGGGAGGGCATTATACGAGCAGTTCTTC

cdr3_length: 15
d_call: TRBD1
clone_size: NA
v_call: TRBV7-8
j_call: TRBJ1-3
cdr3_aa: CASSLMRGRGNTIYF
cdr3_nt: TGTGCCAGCAGCTTAATGAGGGGGCGCGGAAACACCATATATTTT

cdr3_length: 15
d_call: NA
clone_size: few
v_call: TRBV11-3
j_call: TRBJ2-1
cdr3_aa: CASGRGGGAGNEQFF
cdr3_nt: TGTGCCAGCGGACGGGGTGGGGGGGCTGGGAATGAGCAGTTCTTC

cdr3_length: 11
d_call: TRBD2
clone_size: few
v_call: TRBV6-5
j_call: TRBJ2-7
cdr3_aa: CASTNGGEQYF
cdr3_nt: TGTGCCAGCACCAACGGGGGGGAGCAGTACTTC

cdr3_length: 15
d_call: TRBD1
clone_size: NA
v_call: TRBV9
j_call: TRBJ2-7
cdr3_aa: CASSPKDRSSYEQYF
cdr3_nt: TGTGCCAGCAGCCCCAAGGACAGGAGCTCCTACGAGCAGTACTTC

cdr3_length: 10
d_call: NA
clone_size: NA
v_call: TRBV14
j_call: TRBJ2-7
cdr3_aa: CASSLREQYF
cdr3_nt: TGTGCCAGCAGCCTGCGCGAGCAGTACTTC

cdr3_length: 14
d_call: TRBD2
clone_size: few
v_call: TRBV5-1
j_call: TRBJ2-1
cdr3_aa: CASGLTSGSNEQFF
cdr3_nt: TGCGCCAGCGGATTGACTAGCGGTAGCAATGAGCAGTTCTTC

cdr3_length: 14
d_call: NA
clone_size: large
v_call: TRBV15
j_call: TRBJ2-3
cdr3_aa: CATSPVSGDATQYF
cdr3_nt: TGTGCCACCAGCCCCGTGTCGGGAGACGCCACGCAGTATTTT

cdr3_length: 14
d_call: NA
clone_size: few
v_call: TRBV6-5
j_call: TRBJ1-5
cdr3_aa: CASIRHEGDQPQHF
cdr3_nt: TGTGCCAGCATAAGACACGAGGGGGATCAGCCCCAGCATTTT

cdr3_length: 13
d_call: NA
clone_size: once
v_call: TRBV28
j_call: TRBJ2-5
cdr3_aa: CATIRSSRETQYF
cdr3_nt: TGTGCCACCATAAGGAGTAGCAGAGAGACCCAGTACTTC

cdr3_length: 15
d_call: TRBD2
clone_size: few
v_call: TRBV16
j_call: TRBJ2-3
cdr3_aa: CASTPGGRGTDTQYF
cdr3_nt: TGTGCCAGCACCCCTGGCGGGAGAGGAACAGATACGCAGTATTTT

cdr3_length: 15
d_call: TRBD1
clone_size: few
v_call: TRBV5-6
j_call: TRBJ2-4
cdr3_aa: CASSLRSTGVHIQYF
cdr3_nt: TGTGCCAGCAGCTTGAGGTCGACAGGGGTTCACATTCAGTACTTC

cdr3_length: 14
d_call: TRBD1
clone_size: NA
v_call: TRBV6-6
j_call: TRBJ2-7
cdr3_aa: CASSYSRGGREQYF
cdr3_nt: TGTGCCAGCAGTTACTCCCGAGGGGGCAGGGAGCAGTACTTC

cdr3_length: 12
d_call: NA
clone_size: NA
v_call: TRBV28
j_call: TRBJ2-3
cdr3_aa: CASSSGGDTQYF
cdr3_nt: TGTGCCAGCAGTTCTGGAGGAGATACGCAGTATTTT

cdr3_length: 15
d_call: TRBD2
clone_size: few
v_call: TRBV14
j_call: TRBJ2-1
cdr3_aa: CASSQVPGGPDEQFF
cdr3_nt: TGTGCCAGCAGCCAAGTCCCGGGAGGGCCTGATGAGCAGTTCTTC

cdr3_length: 15
d_call: TRBD1
clone_size: NA
v_call: TRBV6-5
j_call: TRBJ1-4
cdr3_aa: CASRHYTGQGEKLFF
cdr3_nt: TGTGCCAGCAGGCATTACACGGGACAGGGTGAAAAACTGTTTTTT

cdr3_length: 14
d_call: NA
clone_size: NA
v_call: TRBV6-1
j_call: TRBJ2-3
cdr3_aa: CASSLNRVTDTQYF
cdr3_nt: TGTGCCAGCAGTTTAAACAGGGTTACAGATACGCAGTATTTT

cdr3_length: 16
d_call: TRBD1
clone_size: NA
v_call: TRBV6-4
j_call: TRBJ2-5
cdr3_aa: CASSGRDRRKQETQYF
cdr3_nt: TGTGCCAGCAGCGGTAGGGACAGGCGAAAGCAAGAGACCCAGTACTTC

cdr3_length: 16
d_call: TRBD2
clone_size: NA
v_call: TRBV7-2
j_call: TRBJ2-7
cdr3_aa: CASSAGDRGIPYEQYF
cdr3_nt: TGTGCCAGCAGCGCGGGGGATCGGGGCATCCCCTACGAGCAGTACTTC

cdr3_length: 19
d_call: TRBD1
clone_size: NA
v_call: TRBV5-1
j_call: TRBJ2-7
cdr3_aa: CASSLAPQTGTGSSYEQYF
cdr3_nt: TGCGCCAGCAGCTTGGCCCCACAGACCGGGACAGGGAGCTCCTACGAGCAGTACTTC

cdr3_length: 15
d_call: NA
clone_size: few
v_call: TRBV9
j_call: TRBJ2-1
cdr3_aa: CASSVTGSSYNEQFF
cdr3_nt: TGTGCCAGCAGCGTGACGGGAAGCTCCTACAATGAGCAGTTCTTC

cdr3_length: 14
d_call: TRBD1
clone_size: medium-sized
v_call: TRBV9
j_call: TRBJ2-3
cdr3_aa: CASSALQGWDTQYF
cdr3_nt: TGTGCCAGCAGCGCTTTACAGGGGTGGGATACGCAGTATTTT

cdr3_length: 15
d_call: NA
clone_size: few
v_call: TRBV12-2
j_call: TRBJ1-2
cdr3_aa: CASRLAQGRGSGYTF
cdr3_nt: TGTGCAAGTCGCTTAGCCCAGGGGCGTGGATCTGGCTACACCTTC

cdr3_length: 18
d_call: TRBD2
clone_size: NA
v_call: TRBV13
j_call: TRBJ2-5
cdr3_aa: CASSNGGSGRAGTETQYF
cdr3_nt: TGTGCCAGCAGCAATGGAGGGAGCGGGAGGGCCGGAACGGAGACCCAGTACTTC

cdr3_length: 17
d_call: TRBD1
clone_size: NA
v_call: TRBV7-8
j_call: TRBJ1-5
cdr3_aa: CASSLARTGAFGRPQHF
cdr3_nt: TGTGCCAGCAGCTTAGCGCGTACAGGGGCATTTGGTCGGCCCCAGCATTTT

cdr3_length: 12
d_call: NA
clone_size: NA
v_call: TRBV2
j_call: TRBJ2-1
cdr3_aa: CASRRVANEQFF
cdr3_nt: TGTGCCAGCCGGAGGGTAGCCAATGAGCAGTTCTTC

cdr3_length: 10
d_call: NA
clone_size: NA
v_call: TRBV27
j_call: TRBJ2-1
cdr3_aa: CATGRDEQFF
cdr3_nt: TGTGCCACTGGGCGGGATGAGCAGTTCTTC

cdr3_length: 15
d_call: TRBD1
clone_size: few
v_call: TRBV7-8
j_call: TRBJ1-1
cdr3_aa: CASSLEPGGNTEAFF
cdr3_nt: TGTGCCAGCAGCTTAGAACCAGGGGGGAACACTGAAGCTTTCTTT